This TCR beta chain was retrieved from a study of T cells in tumors after PD-1 blockade. Overall study: Each patient got pembrolizumab 200 mg every 3 weeks or cemiplimab 350 mg every 2 weeks. During anti-PD-1 treatment, some patients continued daily vismodegib 150 mg. Mean per blood sample: about 110,000 templates (about 24,000-290,000), some 40,000 unique clonotypes. General observations from the study: Peripheral recruitment is suggested, as some novel exhausted tumor clones were in pre-treatment blood.

A single count supports this clone. The antigen is unknown. The CDR3 is 14 amino acids. With 8 bases clipped from V and 0 bases from J, the junction kept 0 bases outside the gene matches. CDR1 and CDR2 (germline): LNHDA, SQIVND (reference sequence). Some clones are missing from TCRdb's copy, which holds only in-frame ones; the method was immunoSEQ multiplex PCR. This sample has some 15,000 clones, with 70% to 85% found just once. V is TRBV19 and J is TRBJ2-2; 10 bases line up with TRBD1. The sequences come from PBMCs, collected after anti-PD-1 treatment. The source of this sequence is a human donor with basal cell carcinoma. CDR3 protein: CASGQGANTGELFF. The DNA of the CDR3 is TGTGCCAGTGGACAGGGGGCGAACACCGGGGAGCTGTTTTTT. The variable domain in full, completed from reference TRBV19 and TRBJ2-2, reads DGGITQSPKYLFRKEGQNVTLSCEQNLNHDAMYWYRQDPGQGLRLIYYSQIVNDFQKGDIAEGYSVSREKKESFPLTVTSAQKNPTAFYLCASGQGANTGELFFGEGSRLTVL.